This T cell receptor (beta chain) was observed in a study of T cell responses to AZD1222 COVID-19 vaccine. The wider study: Pooled in the analysis were second doses at about 4 or about 12 weeks. Study-wide results and caveats: Spike-specific TCR breadth and depth both grew after two AZD1222 doses.

To note about this clone: The antigen is unknown.

V shed 4 bases, J shed 4 bases, and the junction held 6 bases outside the gene matches. From germline, CDR1 is MDHEN and CDR2 SYDVKM. The CDR3 is 15 residues long. The data were produced by immunoSEQ multiplex PCR, yet TCRdb's version contains in-frame clones alone and is incomplete. Among approximately 79,000 clones listed, about 87% were seen once. The V call is TRBV28, the J call TRBJ1-2; TRBD1 matches 10 bases. This specimen was peripheral blood, taken on day 0 of AZD1222 vaccination. This clonotype was obtained from an adult in good health. The CDR3 region is CASSSGTGVIYGYTF. Here the CDR3 DNA reads TGTGCCAGCAGTTCCGGGACAGGGGTGATCTATGGCTACACCTTC.